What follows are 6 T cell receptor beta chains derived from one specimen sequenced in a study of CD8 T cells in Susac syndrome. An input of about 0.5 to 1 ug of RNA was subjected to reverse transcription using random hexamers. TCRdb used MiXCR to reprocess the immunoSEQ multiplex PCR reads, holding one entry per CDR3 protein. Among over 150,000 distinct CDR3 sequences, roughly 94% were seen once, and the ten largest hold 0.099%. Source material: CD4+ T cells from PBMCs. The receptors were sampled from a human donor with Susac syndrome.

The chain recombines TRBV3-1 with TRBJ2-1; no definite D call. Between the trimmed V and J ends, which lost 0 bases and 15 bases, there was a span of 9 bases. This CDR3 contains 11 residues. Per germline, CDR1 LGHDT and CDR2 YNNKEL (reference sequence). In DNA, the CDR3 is TGTGCCAGCAGCCAAGAGGCTAGTCGGTTCTTC. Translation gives CASSQEASRFF.

Written as DNA, the CDR3 is TGCGCCAGCAGTATGGGTGCAGGGAGCTACGAGCAGTACTTC. Encoded protein: CASSMGAGSYEQYF. The gene calls are TRBV5-1 and TRBJ2-7; D may match TRBD1 or TRBD2 (5 bases each). Trimming removed 5 bases at V and 3 bases at J, with 15 bases between. The CDR3 spans 14 residues. The germline CDR1 and CDR2 sequences are SGHRS and YFSETQ.

The CDR3 nucleotides read TGTGCCAGCAGGACCTCCGCCGACTGGAACACCGGGGAGCTGTTTTTT. This codes for CASRTSADWNTGELFF. The chain links TRBV12-3 or TRBV12-4 to TRBJ2-2; the D is unclear. The CDR3 is 16 amino acids. V was pared by 6 bases and J by 1 base, with 15 bases between.

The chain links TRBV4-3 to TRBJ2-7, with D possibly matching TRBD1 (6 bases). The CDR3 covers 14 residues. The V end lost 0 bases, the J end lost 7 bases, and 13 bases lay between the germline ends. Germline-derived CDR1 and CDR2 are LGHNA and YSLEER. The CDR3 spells CASSQEDSRREQYF. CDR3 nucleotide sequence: TGCGCCAGCAGCCAAGAGGACAGTAGAAGGGAGCAGTACTTC.

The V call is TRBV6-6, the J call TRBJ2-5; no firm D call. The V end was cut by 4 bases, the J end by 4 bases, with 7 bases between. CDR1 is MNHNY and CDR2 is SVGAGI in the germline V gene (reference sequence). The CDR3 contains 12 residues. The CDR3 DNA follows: TGTGCCAGCAGTTTAGTAGTAGAGACCCAGTACTTC. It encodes CASSLVVETQYF.

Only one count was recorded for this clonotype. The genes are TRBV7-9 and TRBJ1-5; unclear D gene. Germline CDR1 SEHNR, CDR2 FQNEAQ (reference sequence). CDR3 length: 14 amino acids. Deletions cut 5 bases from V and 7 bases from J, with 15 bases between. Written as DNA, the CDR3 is TGTGCCAGCAGCCGAGAGCAGGTCAGACAGCCCCAGCATTTT. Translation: CASSREQVRQPQHF.